A single sample gave rise to the 7 T cell receptor beta chains below, sequenced in a study of T cell responses to AZD1222 COVID-19 vaccine (TCRdb year 2021). Library creation used the immunoSEQ multiplex PCR assay. This immuneACCESS table, as held by TCRdb, lists in-frame sequences with V and J called but not all clones. Of the missing ones, under half trace to an unresolved V gene in checked studies; the others have no known cause. The sample table shows 95,000 to 150,000 clones, and about 92% are seen once. The top ten clones comprise more than 7% of the sample. Explained via the paper, the time point label denotes: about 28 days (+/-7) after the second vaccine dose. Here the sequenced sample was peripheral blood, taken 28 days after the second AZD1222 dose. The receptors were sampled from an adult who received the AZD1222 COVID-19 vaccine.

In DNA form, the CDR3 reads TGTGCCAGCGCTGGGGAAGCCTACGAGCAGTACTTC. Its translation: CASAGEAYEQYF. The rearrangement joins TRBV6-5 to TRBJ2-7; no clear D. V lost 8 bases, J lost 2 bases, and 10 bases lay in between. Germline CDR1 reads MNHEY; CDR2 reads SVGAGI. The CDR3 is 12 residues long.

This clone was seen once. The CDR3 is CASSSGGQVYGYTF. The CDR3 bases are TGTGCCAGCAGCTCGGGGGGCCAGGTCTATGGCTACACCTTC. V and J are TRBV7-9 and TRBJ1-2, with a possible D match to TRBD1 (6 bases). Trimming stripped 4 bases from V and 4 bases from J, with 13 bases between. Germline V gene data show CDR1 as SEHNR and CDR2 as FQNEAQ (reference sequence). This CDR3 is 14 amino acids long.

The count of this clone is one. CDR3 nucleotide sequence: TGTGCCAGCAGTTACTCGGGGAACACCGGGGAGCTGTTTTTT. Translated: CASSYSGNTGELFF. The J gene is TRBJ2-2, the V gene TRBV6-5; D unresolved. Trimming shortened V by 0 bases and J by 1 base, and 3 bases separated the two germline ends. Germline assignment: CDR1 MNHEY and CDR2 SVGAGI. The CDR3 has 14 amino acids.

The chain employs TRBV5-6 and TRBJ1-2; 10 bases agree with TRBD1. V was pared by 1 base and J by 3 bases, with 3 bases of the junction left unmatched. Germline lookup yields CDR1 SGHDT and CDR2 YYEEEE. The CDR3 has 15 amino acids. DNA of the CDR3: TGTGCCAGCAGCTTGAAGGACAGGGGGTACTATGGCTACACCTTC. Translation: CASSLKDRGYYGYTF.

V and J are TRBV7-9 and TRBJ2-3; 9 bases map to TRBD2. The CDR3 length is 15 residues. Per germline, CDR1 SEHNR and CDR2 FQNEAQ (reference sequence). V lost 5 bases, J lost 1 base, and 4 bases stayed unmatched. The CDR3 sequence is CASSPRTSGTDTQYF. Here the CDR3 DNA reads TGTGCCAGCAGCCCTCGGACTAGCGGCACAGATACGCAGTATTTT.

This chain links TRBV2 with TRBJ1-2, with D uncertain. This CDR3 region has 13 residues. Trimming took off 2 bases at V and 9 bases at J, with 13 bases between the two ends. Germline values: CDR1 SNHLY, CDR2 FYNNEI. The CDR3, as DNA: TGTGCCAGCAGTGAAAGCAACCTTGGGAGCTACACCTTC. Residues: CASSESNLGSYTF.

This clone has more than one count but fewer than ten. The genes are TRBV12-3 or TRBV12-4 and TRBJ2-7; D gene unclear. Between the trimmed V and J ends, which lost 3 bases and 0 bases, there was a span of 6 bases. The CDR3 is 13 amino acids. This CDR3 is CASSFTGSYEQYF. The CDR3 DNA is TGTGCCAGCAGTTTCACCGGCTCCTACGAGCAGTACTTC.